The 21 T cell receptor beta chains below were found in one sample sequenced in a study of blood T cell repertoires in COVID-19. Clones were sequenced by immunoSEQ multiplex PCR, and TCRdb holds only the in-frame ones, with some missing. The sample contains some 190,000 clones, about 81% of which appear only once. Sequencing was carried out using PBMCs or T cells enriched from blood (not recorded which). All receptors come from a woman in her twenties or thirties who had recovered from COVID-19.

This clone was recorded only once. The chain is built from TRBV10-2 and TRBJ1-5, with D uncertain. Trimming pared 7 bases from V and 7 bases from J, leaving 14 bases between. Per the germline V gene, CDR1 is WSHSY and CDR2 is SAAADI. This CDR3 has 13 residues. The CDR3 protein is CASKMSTGQPQHF. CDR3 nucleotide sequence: TGCGCCAGCAAAATGAGCACCGGGCAGCCCCAGCATTTT.

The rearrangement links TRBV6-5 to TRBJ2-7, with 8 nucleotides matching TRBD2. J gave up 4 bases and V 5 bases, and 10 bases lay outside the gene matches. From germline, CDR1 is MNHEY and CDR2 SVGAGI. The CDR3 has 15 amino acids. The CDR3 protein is CASSPPGLGRYEQYF. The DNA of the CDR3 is TGTGCCAGCAGTCCGCCGGGACTAGGCCGGTACGAGCAGTACTTC.

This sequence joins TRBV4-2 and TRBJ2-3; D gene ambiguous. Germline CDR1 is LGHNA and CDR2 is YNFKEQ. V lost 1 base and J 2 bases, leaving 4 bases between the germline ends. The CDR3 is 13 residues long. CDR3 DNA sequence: TGTGCCAGCAGCCAAGGGGCCACAGATACGCAGTATTTT. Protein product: CASSQGATDTQYF.

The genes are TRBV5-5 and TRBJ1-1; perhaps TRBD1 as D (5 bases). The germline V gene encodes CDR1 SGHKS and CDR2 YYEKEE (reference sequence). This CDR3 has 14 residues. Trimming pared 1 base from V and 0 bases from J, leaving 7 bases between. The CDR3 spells CASSLLTVNTEAFF. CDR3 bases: TGTGCCAGCAGCTTGCTGACAGTGAACACTGAAGCTTTCTTT.

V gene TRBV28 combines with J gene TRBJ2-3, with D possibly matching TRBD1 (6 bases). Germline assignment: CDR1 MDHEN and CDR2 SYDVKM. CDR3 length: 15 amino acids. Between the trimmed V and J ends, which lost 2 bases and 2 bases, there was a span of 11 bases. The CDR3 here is CASSLPTGNTDTQYF. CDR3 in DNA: TGTGCCAGCAGTTTACCGACAGGAAACACAGATACGCAGTATTTT. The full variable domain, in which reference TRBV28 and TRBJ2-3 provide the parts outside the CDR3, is DVKVTQSSRYLVKRTGEKVFLECVQDMDHENMFWYRQDPGLGLRLIYFSYDVKMKEKGDIPEGYSVSREKKERFSLILESASTNQTSMYLCASSLPTGNTDTQYFGPGTRLTVL.

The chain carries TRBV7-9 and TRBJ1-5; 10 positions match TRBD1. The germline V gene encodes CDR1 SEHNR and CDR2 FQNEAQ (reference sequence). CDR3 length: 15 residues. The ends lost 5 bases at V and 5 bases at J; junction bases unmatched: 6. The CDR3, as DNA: TGTGCCAGCAGCAACAGCGACAGGGGGCATCAGCCCCAGCATTTT. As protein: CASSNSDRGHQPQHF.

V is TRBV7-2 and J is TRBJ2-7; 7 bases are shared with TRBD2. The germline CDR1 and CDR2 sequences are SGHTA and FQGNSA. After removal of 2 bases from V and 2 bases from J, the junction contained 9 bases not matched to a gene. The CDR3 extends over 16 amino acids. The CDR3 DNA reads TGTGCCAGCAGCTTAAGATCGGGGGGTTCTACCTACGAGCAGTACTTC. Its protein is CASSLRSGGSTYEQYF.

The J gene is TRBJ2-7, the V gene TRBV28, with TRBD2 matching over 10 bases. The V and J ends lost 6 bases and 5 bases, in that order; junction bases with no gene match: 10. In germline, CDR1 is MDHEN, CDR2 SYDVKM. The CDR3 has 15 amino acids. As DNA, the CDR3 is TGTGCCAGCAGGCAAGCGGGAGGGCCAACCCACGAGCAGTACTTC. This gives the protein CASRQAGGPTHEQYF.

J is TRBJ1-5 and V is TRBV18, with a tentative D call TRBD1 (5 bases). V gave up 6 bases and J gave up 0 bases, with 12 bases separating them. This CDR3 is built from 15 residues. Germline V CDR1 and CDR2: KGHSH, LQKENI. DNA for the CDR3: TGTGCCAGCTCTCCGCAGGGAACTAGCAATCAGCCCCAGCATTTT. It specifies CASSPQGTSNQPQHF.

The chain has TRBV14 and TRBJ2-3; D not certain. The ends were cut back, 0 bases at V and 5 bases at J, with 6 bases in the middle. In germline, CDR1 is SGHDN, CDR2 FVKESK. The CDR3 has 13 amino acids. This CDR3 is CASSQESGDTQYF. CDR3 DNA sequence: TGTGCCAGCAGCCAAGAATCCGGAGATACGCAGTATTTT.

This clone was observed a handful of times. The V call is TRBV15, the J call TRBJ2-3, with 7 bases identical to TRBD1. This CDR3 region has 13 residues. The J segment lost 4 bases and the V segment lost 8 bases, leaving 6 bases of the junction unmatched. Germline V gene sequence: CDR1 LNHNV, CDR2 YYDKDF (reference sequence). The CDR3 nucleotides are TGTGCCACCCAAGAGGGGGCAGCAGATACGCAGTATTTT. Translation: CATQEGAADTQYF.

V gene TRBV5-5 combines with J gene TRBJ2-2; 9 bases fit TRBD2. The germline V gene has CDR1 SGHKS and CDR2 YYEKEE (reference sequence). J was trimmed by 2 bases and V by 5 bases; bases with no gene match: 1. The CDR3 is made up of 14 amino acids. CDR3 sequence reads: CASRLAGNTGELFF. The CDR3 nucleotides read TGTGCCAGCAGGCTAGCGGGAAACACCGGGGAGCTGTTTTTT.

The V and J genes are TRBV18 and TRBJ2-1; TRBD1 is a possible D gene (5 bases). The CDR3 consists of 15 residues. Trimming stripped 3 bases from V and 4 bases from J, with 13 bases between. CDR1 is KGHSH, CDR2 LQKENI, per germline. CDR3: CASSPPSRVYNEQFF. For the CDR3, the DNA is TGTGCCAGCTCACCCCCCAGCAGGGTTTACAATGAGCAGTTCTTC.

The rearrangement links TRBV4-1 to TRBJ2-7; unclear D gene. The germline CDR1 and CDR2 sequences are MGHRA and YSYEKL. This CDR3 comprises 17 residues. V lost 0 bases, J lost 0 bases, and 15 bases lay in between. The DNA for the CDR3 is TGCGCCAGCAGCCAAGAGCGAGGAGCGCCAAGCTCCTACGAGCAGTACTTC. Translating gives CASSQERGAPSSYEQYF.

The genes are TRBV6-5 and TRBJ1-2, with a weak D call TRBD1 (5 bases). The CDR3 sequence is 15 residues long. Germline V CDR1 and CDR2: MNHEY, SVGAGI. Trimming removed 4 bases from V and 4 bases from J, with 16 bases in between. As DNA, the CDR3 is TGTGCCAGCAGTTCAACCCCTGGGGGGATCTATGGCTACACCTTC. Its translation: CASSSTPGGIYGYTF.

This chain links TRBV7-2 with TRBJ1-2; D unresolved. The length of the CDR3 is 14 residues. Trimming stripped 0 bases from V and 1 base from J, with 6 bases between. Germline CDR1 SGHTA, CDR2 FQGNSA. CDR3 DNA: TGTGCCAGCAGCTTAGCTCGACATAACTATGGCTACACCTTC. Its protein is CASSLARHNYGYTF.

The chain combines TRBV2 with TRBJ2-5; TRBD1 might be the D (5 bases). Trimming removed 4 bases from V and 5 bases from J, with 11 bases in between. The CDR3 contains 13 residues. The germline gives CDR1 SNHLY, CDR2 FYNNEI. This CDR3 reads CASSGQPGETQYF. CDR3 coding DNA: TGTGCCAGCAGTGGACAGCCCGGGGAGACCCAGTACTTC.

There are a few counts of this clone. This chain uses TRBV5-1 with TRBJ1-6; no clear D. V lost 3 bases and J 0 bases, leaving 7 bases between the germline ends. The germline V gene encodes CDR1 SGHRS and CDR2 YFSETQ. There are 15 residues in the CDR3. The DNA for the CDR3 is TGCGCCAGCAGCTGGGAGAGCTCCTATAATTCACCCCTCCACTTT. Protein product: CASSWESSYNSPLHF.

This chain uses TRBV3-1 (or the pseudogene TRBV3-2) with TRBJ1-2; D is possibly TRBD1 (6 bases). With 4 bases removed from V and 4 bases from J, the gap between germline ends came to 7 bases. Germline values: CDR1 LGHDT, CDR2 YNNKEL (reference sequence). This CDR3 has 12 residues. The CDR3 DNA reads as TGTGCCAGCAGCCTGGACAGCTATGGCTACACCTTC. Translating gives CASSLDSYGYTF.

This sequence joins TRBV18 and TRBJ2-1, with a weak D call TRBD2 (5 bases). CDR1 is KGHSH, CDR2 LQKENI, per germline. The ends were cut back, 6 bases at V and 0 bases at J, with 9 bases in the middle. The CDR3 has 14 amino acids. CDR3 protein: CASSRESSYNEQFF. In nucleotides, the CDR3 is TGTGCCAGCTCGAGGGAGAGCTCCTACAATGAGCAGTTCTTC.

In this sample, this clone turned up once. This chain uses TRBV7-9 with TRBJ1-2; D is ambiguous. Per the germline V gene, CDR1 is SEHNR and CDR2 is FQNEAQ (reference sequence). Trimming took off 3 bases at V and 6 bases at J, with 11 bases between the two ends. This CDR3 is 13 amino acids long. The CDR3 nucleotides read TGTGCCAGCAGCTTGGGCAGCCACCATGGCTACACCTTC. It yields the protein CASSLGSHHGYTF.